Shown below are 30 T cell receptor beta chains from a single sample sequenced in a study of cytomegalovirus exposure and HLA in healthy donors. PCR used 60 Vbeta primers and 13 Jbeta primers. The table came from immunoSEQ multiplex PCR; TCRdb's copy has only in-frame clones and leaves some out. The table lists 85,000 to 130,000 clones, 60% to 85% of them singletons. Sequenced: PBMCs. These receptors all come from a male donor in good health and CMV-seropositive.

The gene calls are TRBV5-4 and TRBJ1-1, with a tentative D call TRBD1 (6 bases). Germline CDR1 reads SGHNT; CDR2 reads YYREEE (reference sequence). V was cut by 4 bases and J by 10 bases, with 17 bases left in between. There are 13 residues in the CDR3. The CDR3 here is CASSKGGGSGAFF. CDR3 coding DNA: TGTGCCAGCAGCAAGGGGGGGGGTAGTGGAGCTTTCTTT.

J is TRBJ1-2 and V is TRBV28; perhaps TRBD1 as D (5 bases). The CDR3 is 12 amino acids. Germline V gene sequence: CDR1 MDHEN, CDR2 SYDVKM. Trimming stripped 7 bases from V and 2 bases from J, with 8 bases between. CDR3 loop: CASIQGNYGYTF. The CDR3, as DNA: TGTGCCAGCATCCAGGGAAACTATGGCTACACCTTC.

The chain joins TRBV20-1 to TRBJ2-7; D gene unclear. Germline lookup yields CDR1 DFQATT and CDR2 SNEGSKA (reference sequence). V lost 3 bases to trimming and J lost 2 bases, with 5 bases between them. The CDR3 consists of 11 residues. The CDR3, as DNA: TGCAGTGCTAGCGGAGCCTACGAGCAGTACTTC. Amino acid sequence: CSASGAYEQYF.

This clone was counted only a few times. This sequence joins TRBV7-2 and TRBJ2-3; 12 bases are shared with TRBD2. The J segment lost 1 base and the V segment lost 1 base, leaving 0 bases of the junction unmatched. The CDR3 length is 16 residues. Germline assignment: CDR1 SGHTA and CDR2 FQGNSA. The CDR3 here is CASSLGLAGGTDTQYF. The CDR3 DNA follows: TGTGCCAGCAGCTTAGGACTAGCGGGAGGCACAGATACGCAGTATTTT.

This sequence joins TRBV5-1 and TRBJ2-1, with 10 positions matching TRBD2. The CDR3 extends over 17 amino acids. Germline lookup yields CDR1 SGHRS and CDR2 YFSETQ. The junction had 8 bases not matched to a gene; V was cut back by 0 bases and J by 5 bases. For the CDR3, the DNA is TGCGCCAGCAGCTTGGCTAGCGGGGGTGCACTCCACAATGAGCAGTTCTTC. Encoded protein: CASSLASGGALHNEQFF.

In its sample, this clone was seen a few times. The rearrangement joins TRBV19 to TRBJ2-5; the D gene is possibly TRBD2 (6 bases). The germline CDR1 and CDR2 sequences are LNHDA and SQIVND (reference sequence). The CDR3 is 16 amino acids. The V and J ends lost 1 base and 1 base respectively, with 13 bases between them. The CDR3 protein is CASSIVDAGIQETQYF. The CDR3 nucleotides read TGTGCCAGTAGTATAGTTGACGCGGGGATCCAAGAGACCCAGTACTTC. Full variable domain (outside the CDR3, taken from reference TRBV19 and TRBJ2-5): DGGITQSPKYLFRKEGQNVTLSCEQNLNHDAMYWYRQDPGQGLRLIYYSQIVNDFQKGDIAEGYSVSREKKESFPLTVTSAQKNPTAFYLCASSIVDAGIQETQYFGPGTRLLVL.

The CDR3 protein is CASRDTGTEQFF. CDR3 in DNA: TGTGCCAGTAGGGACACAGGGACTGAGCAGTTCTTC. This rearrangement joins TRBV19 to TRBJ2-1, with D perhaps matching TRBD1 (6 bases). The germline CDR1 and CDR2 sequences are LNHDA and SQIVND (reference sequence). V was cut by 6 bases and J by 9 bases, with 12 bases left in between. The CDR3 spans 12 residues.

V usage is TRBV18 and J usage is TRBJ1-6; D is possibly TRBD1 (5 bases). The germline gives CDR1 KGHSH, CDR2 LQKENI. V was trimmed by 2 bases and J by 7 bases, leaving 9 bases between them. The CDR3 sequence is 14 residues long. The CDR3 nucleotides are TGTGCCAGCTCACCAGGGACTTCAAATTCACCCCTCCACTTT. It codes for CASSPGTSNSPLHF.

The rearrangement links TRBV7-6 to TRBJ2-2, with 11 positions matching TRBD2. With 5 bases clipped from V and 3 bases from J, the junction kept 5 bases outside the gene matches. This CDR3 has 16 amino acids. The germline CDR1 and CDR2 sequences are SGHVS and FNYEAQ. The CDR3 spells CASSVTSGRDTGELFF. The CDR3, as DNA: TGTGCCAGCAGCGTCACTAGCGGGAGAGACACCGGGGAGCTGTTTTTT.

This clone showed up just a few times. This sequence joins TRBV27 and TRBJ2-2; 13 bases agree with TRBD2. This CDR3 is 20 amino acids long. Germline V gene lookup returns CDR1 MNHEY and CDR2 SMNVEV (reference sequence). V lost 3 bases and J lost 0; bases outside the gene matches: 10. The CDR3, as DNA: TGTGCCAGCAGTTTTCGCACTAGCGGGGGGGCCCGACCGAACACCGGGGAGCTGTTTTTT. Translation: CASSFRTSGGARPNTGELFF.

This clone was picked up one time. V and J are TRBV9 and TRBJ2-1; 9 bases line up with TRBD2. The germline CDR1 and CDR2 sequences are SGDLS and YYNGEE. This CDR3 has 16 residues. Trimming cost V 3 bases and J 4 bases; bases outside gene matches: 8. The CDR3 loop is CASSALTAGGYNEQFF. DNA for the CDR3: TGTGCCAGCAGCGCTCTCACAGCGGGGGGATACAATGAGCAGTTCTTC. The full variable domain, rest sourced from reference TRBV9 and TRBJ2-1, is DSGVTQTPKHLITATGQRVTLRCSPRSGDLSVYWYQQSLDQGLQFLIQYYNGEERAKGNILERFSAQQFPDLHSELNLSSLELGDSALYFCASSALTAGGYNEQFFGPGTRLTVL.

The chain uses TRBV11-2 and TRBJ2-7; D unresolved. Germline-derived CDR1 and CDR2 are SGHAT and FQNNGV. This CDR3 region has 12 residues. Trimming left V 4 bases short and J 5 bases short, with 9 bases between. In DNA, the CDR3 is TGTGCCAGCAGCTATTCGACTCACGAGCAGTACTTC. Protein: CASSYSTHEQYF.

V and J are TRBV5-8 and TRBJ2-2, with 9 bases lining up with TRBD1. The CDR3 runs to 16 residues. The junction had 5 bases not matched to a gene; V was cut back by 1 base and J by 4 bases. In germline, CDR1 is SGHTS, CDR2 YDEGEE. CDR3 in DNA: TGTGCCAGCAGCTTGCCTGGACAGGGGTTCACCGGGGAGCTGTTTTTT. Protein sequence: CASSLPGQGFTGELFF.

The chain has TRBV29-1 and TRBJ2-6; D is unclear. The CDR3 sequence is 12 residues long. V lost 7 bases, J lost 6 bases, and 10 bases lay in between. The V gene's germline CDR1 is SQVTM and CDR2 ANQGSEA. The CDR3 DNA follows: TGCAGCGCAGGCCATGCGGCCAACGTCCTGACTTTC. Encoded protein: CSAGHAANVLTF.

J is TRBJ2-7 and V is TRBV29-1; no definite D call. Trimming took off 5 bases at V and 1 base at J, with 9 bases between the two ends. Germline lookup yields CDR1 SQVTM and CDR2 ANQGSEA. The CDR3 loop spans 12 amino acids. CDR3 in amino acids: CSVSLKSYEQYF. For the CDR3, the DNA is TGCAGCGTTTCTCTAAAGTCCTACGAGCAGTACTTC.

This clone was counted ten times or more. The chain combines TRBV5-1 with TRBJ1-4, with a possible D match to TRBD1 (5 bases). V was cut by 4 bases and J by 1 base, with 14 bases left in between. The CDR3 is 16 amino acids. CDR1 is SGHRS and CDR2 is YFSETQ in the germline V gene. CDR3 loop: CASSARVGVTNEKLFF. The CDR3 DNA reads TGCGCCAGCAGCGCCAGGGTTGGGGTAACTAATGAAAAACTGTTTTTT.

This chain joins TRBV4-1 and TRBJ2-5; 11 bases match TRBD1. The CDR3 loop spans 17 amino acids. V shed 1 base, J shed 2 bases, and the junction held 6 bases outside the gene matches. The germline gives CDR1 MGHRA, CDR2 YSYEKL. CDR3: CASSQVVGTGGQETQYF. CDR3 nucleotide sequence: TGCGCCAGCAGCCAAGTTGTAGGGACAGGGGGACAAGAGACCCAGTACTTC.

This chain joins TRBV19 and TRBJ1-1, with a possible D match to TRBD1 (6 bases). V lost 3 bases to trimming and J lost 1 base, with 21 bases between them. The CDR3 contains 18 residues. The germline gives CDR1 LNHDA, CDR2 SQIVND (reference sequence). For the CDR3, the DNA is TGTGCCAGTAGTATCCCCTTTCGACAGGATCAAAGGAACACTGAAGCTTTCTTT. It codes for CASSIPFRQDQRNTEAFF.

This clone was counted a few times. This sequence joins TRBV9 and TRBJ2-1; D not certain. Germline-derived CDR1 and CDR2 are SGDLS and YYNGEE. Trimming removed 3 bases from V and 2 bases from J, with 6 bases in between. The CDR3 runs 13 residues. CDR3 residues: CASSAETYNEQFF. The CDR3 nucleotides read TGTGCCAGCAGCGCGGAGACCTACAATGAGCAGTTCTTC. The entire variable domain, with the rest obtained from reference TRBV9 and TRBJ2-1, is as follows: DSGVTQTPKHLITATGQRVTLRCSPRSGDLSVYWYQQSLDQGLQFLIQYYNGEERAKGNILERFSAQQFPDLHSELNLSSLELGDSALYFCASSAETYNEQFFGPGTRLTVL.

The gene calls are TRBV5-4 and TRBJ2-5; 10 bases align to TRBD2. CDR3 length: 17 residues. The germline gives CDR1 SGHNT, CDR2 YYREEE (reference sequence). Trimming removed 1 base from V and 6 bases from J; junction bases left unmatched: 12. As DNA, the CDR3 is TGTGCCAGCAGCTTGCGTTCAGGTAGCGGGAGGTCGAAGACCCAGTACTTC. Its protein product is CASSLRSGSGRSKTQYF.

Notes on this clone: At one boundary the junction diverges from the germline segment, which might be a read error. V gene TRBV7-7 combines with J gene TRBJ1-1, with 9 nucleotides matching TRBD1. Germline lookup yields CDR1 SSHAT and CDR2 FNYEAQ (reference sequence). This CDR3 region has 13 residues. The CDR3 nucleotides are TGTGCTAGCAGCCTAGACAGGGGGACTGAAGCTTTCTTT. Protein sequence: CASSLDRGTEAFF.

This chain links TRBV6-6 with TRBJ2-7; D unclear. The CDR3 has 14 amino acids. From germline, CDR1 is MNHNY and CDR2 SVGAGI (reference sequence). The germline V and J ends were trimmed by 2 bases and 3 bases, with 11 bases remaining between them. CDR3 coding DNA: TGTGCCAGCAGTTACGCCCAGGCCAACTACGAGCAGTACTTC. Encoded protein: CASSYAQANYEQYF.

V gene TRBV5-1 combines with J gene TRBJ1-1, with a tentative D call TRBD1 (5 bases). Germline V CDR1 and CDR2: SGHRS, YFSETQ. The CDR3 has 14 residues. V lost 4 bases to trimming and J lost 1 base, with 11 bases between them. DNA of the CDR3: TGCGCCAGCAGCCCGGGCAGGGCGAACACTGAAGCTTTCTTT. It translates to CASSPGRANTEAFF. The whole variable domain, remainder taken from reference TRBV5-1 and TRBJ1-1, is KAGVTQTPRYLIKTRGQQVTLSCSPISGHRSVSWYQQTPGQGLQFLFEYFSETQRNKGNFPGRFSGRQFSNSRSEMNVSTLELGDSALYLCASSPGRANTEAFFGQGTRLTVV.

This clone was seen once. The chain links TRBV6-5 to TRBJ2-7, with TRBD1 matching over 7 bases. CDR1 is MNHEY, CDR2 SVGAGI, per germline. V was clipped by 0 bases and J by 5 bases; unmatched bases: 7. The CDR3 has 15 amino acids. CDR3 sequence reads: CASSYSIAGGNEQYF. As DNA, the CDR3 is TGTGCCAGCAGTTACTCGATTGCAGGGGGTAACGAGCAGTACTTC.

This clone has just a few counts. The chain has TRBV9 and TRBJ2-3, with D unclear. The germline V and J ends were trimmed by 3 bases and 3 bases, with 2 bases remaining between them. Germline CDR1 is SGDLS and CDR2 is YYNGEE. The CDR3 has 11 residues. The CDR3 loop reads CASSATDTQYF. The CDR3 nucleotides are TGTGCCAGCAGCGCGACAGATACGCAGTATTTT.

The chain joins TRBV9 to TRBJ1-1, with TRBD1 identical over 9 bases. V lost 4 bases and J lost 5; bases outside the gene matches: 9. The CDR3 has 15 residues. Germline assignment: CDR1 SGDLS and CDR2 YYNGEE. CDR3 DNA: TGTGCCAGCAGCACTTCGGGACAGGGAGGGACTGAAGCTTTCTTT. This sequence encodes CASSTSGQGGTEAFF.

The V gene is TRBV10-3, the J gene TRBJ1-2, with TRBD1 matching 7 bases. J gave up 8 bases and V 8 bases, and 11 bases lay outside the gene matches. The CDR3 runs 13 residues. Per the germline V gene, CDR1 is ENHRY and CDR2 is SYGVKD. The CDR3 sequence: CAIGDRAPGGYTF. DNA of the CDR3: TGTGCCATCGGCGACAGGGCACCGGGCGGCTACACCTTC.

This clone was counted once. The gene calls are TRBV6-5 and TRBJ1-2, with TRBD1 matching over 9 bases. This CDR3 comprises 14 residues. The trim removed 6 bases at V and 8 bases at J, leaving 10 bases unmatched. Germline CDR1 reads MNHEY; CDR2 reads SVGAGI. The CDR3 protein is CASRQGHRGRGYTF. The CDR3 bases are TGTGCCAGCAGACAAGGCCACAGGGGGCGAGGCTACACCTTC.

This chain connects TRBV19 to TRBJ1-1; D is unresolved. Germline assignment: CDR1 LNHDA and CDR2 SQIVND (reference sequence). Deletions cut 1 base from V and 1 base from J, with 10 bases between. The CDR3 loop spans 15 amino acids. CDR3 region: CASSIGYRQNTEAFF. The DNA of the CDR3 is TGTGCCAGTAGTATAGGGTACAGACAGAACACTGAAGCTTTCTTT.

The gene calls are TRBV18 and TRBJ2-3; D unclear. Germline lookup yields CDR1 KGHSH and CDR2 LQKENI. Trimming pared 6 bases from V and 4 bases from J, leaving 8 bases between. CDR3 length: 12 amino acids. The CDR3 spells CASSRQADTQYF. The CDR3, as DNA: TGTGCCAGCTCCCGGCAGGCAGATACGCAGTATTTT.